Listed below are T cell receptor beta chains from one sample, sequenced in a study of cytomegalovirus exposure and HLA in healthy donors. The table came from immunoSEQ multiplex PCR; TCRdb's copy has only in-frame clones and leaves some out. The sample shows around 150,000 clones, over 65% of them seen only once. Material: PBMCs. The receptors shown here come from a man in his late teens or twenties in good health and CMV-seropositive. Both conserved end residues are part of each CDR3. The size field is filled for only some rows; it gives once, few, many or a size class.

clone size | V gene | CDR3 protein
. | TRBV27 | CASSLRPYQPQHF
. | TRBV4-1 | CASSQLAGRTDTQYF
. | TRBV18 | CASSPSGGSRGAARRAFF
. | TRBV5-1 | CASSLGQGKYNEQFF
. | TRBV6-1 | CASRVGGAGEKLFF
. | TRBV6-6 | CASSYSVGVPDTQYF
. | TRBV5-1 | CASSLAQGRTEAFF
once | TRBV9 | CASSVGTGDQPQHF
. | TRBV6-1 | CASSVGQTGNTIYF
. | TRBV7-2 | CASSPGKNQPQHF
. | TRBV28 | CASSFGGGIAKNIQYF
. | TRBV5-1 | CASSLVSGATNTGELFF
. | TRBV29-1 | CSVEAPDRDGAENPEAFF
. | TRBV9 | CASSATGSSSGNTIYF
. | TRBV19 | CASSLDRGVRNEQFF
. | TRBV12-5 | CASGAPPAEAFF
. | TRBV7-9 | CASSLGGQGSSYNSPLHF
. | TRBV11-2 | CASSTWTGGGGELFF
. | TRBV2 | CASSLGLAGGRTDTQYF
. | TRBV30 | CAWTPGHLNYGYTF
few | TRBV19 | CASSKDSSGANVLTF
. | TRBV18 | CASSPFGTANVLTF
once | TRBV9 | CASSPRPTTTGHDNEKLFF
once | TRBV19 | CASSIQGWSTEAFF
few | TRBV15 | CATSRGDRVNTEAFF
. | TRBV5-4 | CASSLYRGYTYGYTF
. | TRBV29-1 | CSVGAGVNYGYTF
. | TRBV19 | CASSRSAAGTEAFF
. | TRBV15 | CATSRDFANTGELFF
. | TRBV28 | CASETSGGTDTQYF
. | TRBV18 | CASSPGGLDGYTF
few | TRBV9 | CASSVDGLGGYTF
. | TRBV5-4 | CASSSLDRGPTEAFF
. | TRBV19 | CATLERGQKMNTEAFF
. | TRBV10-3 | CAIKPGQGIYGYTF
. | TRBV10-3 | CAISEGGLADDNEQFF
. | TRBV19 | CASSIGQGAWNTGELFF
. | TRBV19 | CASSTRGNTGELFF
. | TRBV13 | CASSLRGQVLGTQYF
. | TRBV10-1 | CAIPKGGRMNTEAFF